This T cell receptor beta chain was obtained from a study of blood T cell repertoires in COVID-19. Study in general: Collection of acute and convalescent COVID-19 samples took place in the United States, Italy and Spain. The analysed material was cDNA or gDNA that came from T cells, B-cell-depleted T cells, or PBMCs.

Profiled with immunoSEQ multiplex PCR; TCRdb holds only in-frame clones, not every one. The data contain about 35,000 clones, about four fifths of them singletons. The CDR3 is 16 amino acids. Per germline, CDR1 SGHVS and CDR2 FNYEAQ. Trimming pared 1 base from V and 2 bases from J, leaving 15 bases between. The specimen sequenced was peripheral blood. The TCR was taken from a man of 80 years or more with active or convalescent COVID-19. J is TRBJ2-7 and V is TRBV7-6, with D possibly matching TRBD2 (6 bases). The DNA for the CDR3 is TGTGCCAGCAGCTTAGGGTTGGGGGGAGTCCCCTACGAGCAGTACTTC. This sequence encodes CASSLGLGGVPYEQYF.